Shown below are 16 T cell receptor beta chains from a single sample sequenced in a study of siplizumab effects on memory and regulatory T cells. Here immunoSEQ multiplex PCR was the method, and the copy in TCRdb shows in-frame clones only, minus some. The sample holds tens of thousands of clones, about 89% seen once. Material: naive CD4+ T cells sorted from blood. The receptors stem from a human donor in good health.

V and J are TRBV2 and TRBJ2-1; D call uncertain. The CDR3 runs 12 residues. Germline V gene sequence: CDR1 SNHLY, CDR2 FYNNEI. Trimming left V 6 bases short and J 6 bases short, with 9 bases between. The CDR3 sequence: CASRGWGNEQFF. DNA of the CDR3: TGTGCCAGCAGGGGTTGGGGCAATGAGCAGTTCTTC. The complete variable domain, with remaining parts taken from reference TRBV2 and TRBJ2-1, reads EPEVTQTPSHQVTQMGQEVILRCVPISNHLYFYWYRQILGQKVEFLVSFYNNEISEKSEIFDDQFSVERPDGSNFTLKIRSTKLEDSAMYFCASRGWGNEQFFGPGTRLTVL.

This clone was recorded a few times. V is TRBV5-1 and J is TRBJ1-5, with TRBD1 matching 9 bases. The CDR3 is 15 residues long. Losses at the gene ends were 2 bases for V and 6 bases for J; bases not matched to a gene: 6. The germline V gene has CDR1 SGHRS and CDR2 YFSETQ. DNA for the CDR3: TGCGCCAGCAGCTTTGGGGGACAGGGCCGTCAGCCCCAGCATTTT. Its translation is CASSFGGQGRQPQHF.

The chain employs TRBV10-1 and TRBJ2-5; 9 bases line up with TRBD2. CDR3 length: 15 residues. V lost 8 bases to trimming and J lost 2 bases; unmatched junction nucleotides: 9. The germline CDR1 and CDR2 sequences are WNHNN and SYGVQD (reference sequence). DNA of the CDR3: TGCGCCAGCTCCAGAACGACTAGCGGACAAGAGACCCAGTACTTC. Its translation: CASSRTTSGQETQYF.

J is TRBJ1-2 and V is TRBV7-9, with D uncertain. This CDR3 contains 12 residues. Germline assignment: CDR1 SEHNR and CDR2 FQNEAQ (reference sequence). Trimming pared 1 base from V and 4 bases from J, leaving 4 bases between. This chain's CDR3 is CASSLDSYGYTF. CDR3 DNA: TGTGCCAGCAGCTTAGACAGCTATGGCTACACCTTC.

V usage is TRBV28 and J usage is TRBJ1-5; the D is unclear. V gave up 7 bases and J gave up 5 bases, with 12 bases separating them. CDR3 length equals 13 residues. The germline gives CDR1 MDHEN, CDR2 SYDVKM. CDR3 nucleotides: TGTGCCAGCACCGTCCGTCGGGATCAGCCCCAGCATTTT. The encoded protein is CASTVRRDQPQHF.

The V and J genes are TRBV6-1 and TRBJ2-7; 7 nucleotides match TRBD2. The CDR3 is made up of 15 amino acids. The V gene's germline CDR1 is MNHNS and CDR2 SASEGT. J was trimmed by 2 bases and V by 4 bases; bases with no gene match: 8. The CDR3 nucleotides are TGTGCCAGCAGTGCAACGACTAGCCCTACCTACGAGCAGTACTTC. Residues: CASSATTSPTYEQYF.

As regards this clone: A junction end diverges from the germline sequence, so it may reflect a read error. This rearrangement joins TRBV20-1 to TRBJ2-4; 8 bases map to TRBD1. This CDR3 has 11 amino acids. Germline V gene lookup returns CDR1 DFQATT and CDR2 SNEGSKA (reference sequence). The CDR3 loop is CSAREGQARHF. The CDR3 DNA reads TGCAGTGCTAGAGAGGGACAGGCCCGGCACTTC.

This chain uses TRBV7-6 with TRBJ2-7; D may be TRBD2 (7 bases). V lost 5 bases to trimming and J lost 1 base, with 24 bases between them. Germline CDR1 and CDR2: SGHVS and FNYEAQ. This CDR3 contains 18 residues. The CDR3 bases are TGTGCCAGCAGCCTAAGCGCGGGGGCCTCGCCAAAGTCCTACGAGCAGTACTTC. Encoded protein: CASSLSAGASPKSYEQYF.

The chain recombines TRBV4-1 with TRBJ2-2, with D maybe TRBD1 (6 bases). From germline, CDR1 is MGHRA and CDR2 YSYEKL. The CDR3 totals 16 residues. Between the trimmed V and J ends, which lost 4 bases and 2 bases, there was a span of 14 bases. CDR3 DNA: TGCGCCAGCAGCCGAAGGGACACCCCCAACACCGGGGAGCTGTTTTTT. Protein product: CASSRRDTPNTGELFF.

The genes are TRBV7-2 and TRBJ1-2; no definite D call. CDR1 and CDR2 (germline): SGHTA, FQGNSA. The CDR3 loop spans 13 amino acids. The germline V and J ends were trimmed by 1 base and 7 bases, with 10 bases remaining between them. The CDR3 DNA sequence: TGTGCCAGCAGCTTAGTGGAAGGGTCTGGCTACACCTTC. Amino acid sequence: CASSLVEGSGYTF.

The chain recombines TRBV2 with TRBJ2-7; D is possibly TRBD1 (6 bases). The CDR3 is 16 residues long. Germline V CDR1 and CDR2: SNHLY, FYNNEI. V shed 3 bases and J shed 1 base, with 16 bases lying between them. CDR3 coding DNA: TGTGCCAGCAGTGACCTGGGCCAGGGGATATCCTACGAGCAGTACTTC. Its protein product is CASSDLGQGISYEQYF.

The chain carries TRBV9 and TRBJ1-2, with 8 bases aligning to TRBD1. Germline-derived CDR1 and CDR2 are SGDLS and YYNGEE. The J segment lost 0 bases and the V segment lost 0 bases, leaving 7 bases of the junction unmatched. This CDR3 contains 17 residues. This CDR3 is CASSVELGQVTNYGYTF. CDR3 coding DNA: TGTGCCAGCAGCGTAGAATTGGGACAGGTGACTAACTATGGCTACACCTTC. The entire variable domain, with the rest obtained from reference TRBV9 and TRBJ1-2, is as follows: DSGVTQTPKHLITATGQRVTLRCSPRSGDLSVYWYQQSLDQGLQFLIQYYNGEERAKGNILERFSAQQFPDLHSELNLSSLELGDSALYFCASSVELGQVTNYGYTFGSGTRLTVV.

The chain carries TRBV6-5 and TRBJ1-1; the D is unclear. Germline V CDR1 and CDR2: MNHEY, SVGAGI. V gave up 0 bases and J gave up 1 base, with 12 bases separating them. The CDR3 sequence is 16 residues long. CDR3 sequence (DNA): TGTGCCAGCAGTTACTCGTCTAGTAGGTGGAACACTGAAGCTTTCTTT. Protein product: CASSYSSSRWNTEAFF.

The CDR3 nucleotides are TGTGCCTGGAGTAAGGGGGCTGGTGAAAAACTGTTTTTT. Its translation: CAWSKGAGEKLFF. The chain carries TRBV30 and TRBJ1-4; 7 bases are a match to TRBD1. The CDR3 runs to 13 residues. Germline V gene lookup returns CDR1 GTSNPN and CDR2 SVGIG (reference sequence). With 2 bases clipped from V and 7 bases from J, the junction kept 4 bases outside the gene matches.

The chain uses TRBV5-1 and TRBJ2-7; the D gene is possibly TRBD2 (5 bases). The V gene lost 1 base and the J gene lost 3 bases, with 11 bases spanning the gap. The length of the CDR3 is 14 residues. Germline V lookup: CDR1 SGHRS, CDR2 YFSETQ. In DNA, the CDR3 is TGCGCCAGCAGCTTGAGTCGGGGAAACTACGAGCAGTACTTC. Its translation is CASSLSRGNYEQYF.

The chain links TRBV7-9 to TRBJ2-4, with TRBD1 as a possible D gene (7 bases). Trimming stripped 4 bases from V and 6 bases from J, with 16 bases between. In germline, CDR1 is SEHNR, CDR2 FQNEAQ (reference sequence). The CDR3 runs to 15 residues. CDR3 sequence (DNA): TGTGCCAGCAGCTCGCCCAGGGGGGCAAGAAACATTCAGTACTTC. It translates to CASSSPRGARNIQYF.